This TCR beta chain was sequenced during a study of blood T cell repertoires in COVID-19. Background on the study: Researchers got acute and convalescent COVID-19 samples from the United States, Italy and Spain. Nucleic acid was either cDNA or gDNA, and it came from T cells, B-cell-depleted T cells, or PBMCs.

This CDR3 is 17 amino acids long. Germline CDR1 reads MDHEN; CDR2 reads SYDVKM. V lost 5 bases and J lost 6; bases outside the gene matches: 14. Authors' methods: Amplification of reference gene primers was used by the study to estimate nucleated cell counts. The data were produced by immunoSEQ multiplex PCR, yet TCRdb's version contains in-frame clones alone and is incomplete. V and J calls and clone size follow that table, whereas D and trimming were derived from the DNA. The sample yields about 200,000 clones, around 86% seen once. The chain combines TRBV28 with TRBJ1-1; 11 bases are shared with TRBD1. The sequencing input was peripheral blood. The receptor comes from a man older than 75 with acute or convalescent COVID-19. CDR3 sequence (DNA): TGTGCCAGCAGTAGCACTCGGACAGGGGGCGGGGGTGCTGAAGCTTTCTTT. Translating it yields CASSSTRTGGGGAEAFF.